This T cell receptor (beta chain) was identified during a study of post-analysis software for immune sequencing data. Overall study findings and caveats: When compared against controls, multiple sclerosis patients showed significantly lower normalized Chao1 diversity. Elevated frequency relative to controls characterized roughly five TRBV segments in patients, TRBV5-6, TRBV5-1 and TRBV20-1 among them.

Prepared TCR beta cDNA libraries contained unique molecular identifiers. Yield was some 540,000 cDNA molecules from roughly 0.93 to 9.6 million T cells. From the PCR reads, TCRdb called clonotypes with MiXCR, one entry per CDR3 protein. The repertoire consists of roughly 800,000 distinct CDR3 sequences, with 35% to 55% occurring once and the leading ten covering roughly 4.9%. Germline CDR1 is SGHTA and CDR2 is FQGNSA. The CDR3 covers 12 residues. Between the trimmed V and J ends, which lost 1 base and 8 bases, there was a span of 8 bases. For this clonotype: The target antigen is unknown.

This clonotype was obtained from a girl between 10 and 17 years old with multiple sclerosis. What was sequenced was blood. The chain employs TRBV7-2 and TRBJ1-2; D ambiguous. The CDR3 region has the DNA TGTGCCAGCAGCTTAGTCGGAGAGGGCTACACCTTC. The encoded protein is CASSLVGEGYTF.